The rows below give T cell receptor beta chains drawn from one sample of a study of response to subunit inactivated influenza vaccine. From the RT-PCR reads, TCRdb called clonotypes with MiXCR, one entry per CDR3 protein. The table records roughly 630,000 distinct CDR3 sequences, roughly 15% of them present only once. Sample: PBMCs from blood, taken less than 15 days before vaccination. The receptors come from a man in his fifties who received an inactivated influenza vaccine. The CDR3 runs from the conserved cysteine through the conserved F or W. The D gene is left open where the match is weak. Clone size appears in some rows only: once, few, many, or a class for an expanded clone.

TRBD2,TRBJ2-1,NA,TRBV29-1,TGCAGCGTTGAGGGGGAGGGCAATGAGCAGTTCTTC,CSVEGEGNEQFF
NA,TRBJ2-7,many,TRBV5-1,TGCGCCAGCAGCTCCCCCTCCTACGAGCAGTACTTC,CASSSPSYEQYF
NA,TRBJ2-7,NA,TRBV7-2,TGTGCCAGCAGCTTAGGGATTGTCGGGAGCTCCTACGAGCAGTACTTC,CASSLGIVGSSYEQYF
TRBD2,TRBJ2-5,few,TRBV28,TGTGCCAGCAGAGGAGCGGGAAAGTACCAAGAGACCCAGTACTTC,CASRGAGKYQETQYF
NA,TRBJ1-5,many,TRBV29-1,TGCAGCGTTGCGGTCACTAATAGCAATCAGCCCCAGCATTTT,CSVAVTNSNQPQHF
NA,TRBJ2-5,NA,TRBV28,TGTGCCAGCAGTTTTGGAGTTCGTGGGCCACCAAGGGAGACCCAGTACTTC,CASSFGVRGPPRETQYF
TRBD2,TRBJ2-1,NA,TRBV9,TGTGCCAGCAGCGTAGCGGGCCACGGACTAGCGGGAGACCAGTTCTTC,CASSVAGHGLAGDQFF
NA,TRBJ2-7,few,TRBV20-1,TGCAGTGCTAACCGGGACTTATCGAGCTCCTACGAGCAGTACTTC,CSANRDLSSSYEQYF
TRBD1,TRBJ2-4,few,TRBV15,TGTGCCACCAGCGCAGGAAGTCCGGGACAGGGAGTAAGGCAGTACTTC,CATSAGSPGQGVRQYF
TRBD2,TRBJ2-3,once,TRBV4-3,TGCGCCAGCAGCCAGGAAATAGCGGGAACGTTGGGAGATACGCAGTATTTT,CASSQEIAGTLGDTQYF
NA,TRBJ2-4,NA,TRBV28,TGTGCCACAGGACTCCCAAAAAACATTCAGTACTTC,CATGLPKNIQYF
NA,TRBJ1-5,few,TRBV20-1,TGCAGTGCTATACCAGGGGTCCCAGCTCAGCCCCAGCATTTT,CSAIPGVPAQPQHF
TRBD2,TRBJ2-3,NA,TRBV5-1,TGCGCCAGCAGCGTAGGACTAGCGACCCACGGCGGGGCCACAGATACGCAGTATTTT,CASSVGLATHGGATDTQYF
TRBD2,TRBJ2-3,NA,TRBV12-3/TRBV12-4,TGTGCCAGCAGTTTACTACAGCTCGGGACTAGCGGGGAAGATACGCAGTATTTT,CASSLLQLGTSGEDTQYF
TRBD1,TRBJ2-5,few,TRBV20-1,TGCAGTGTTGATCAGGGGGCCGGCGGGGAGACCCAGTACTTC,CSVDQGAGGETQYF
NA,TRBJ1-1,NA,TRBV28,TGTGCCAGCAGCAGAAAAAGAGCTTTCTTT,CASSRKRAFF
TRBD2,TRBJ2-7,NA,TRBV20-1,TGCAGTGCTAGGTTAAGCGGGGGCCACTACGAGCAGTACTTC,CSARLSGGHYEQYF
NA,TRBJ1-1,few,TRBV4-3,TGCGCCAGCAGCCAAGCAACGCCATCCGAGGCTTTCTTT,CASSQATPSEAFF
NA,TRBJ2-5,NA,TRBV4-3,TGCGCCAGCAGCCAAGATGCCCGAAGGGGCGAGACCCAGTACTTC,CASSQDARRGETQYF
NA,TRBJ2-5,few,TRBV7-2,TGTGCCAGCAGCCCACGTGGGGCTTGGGCAGAGACCCAGTACTTC,CASSPRGAWAETQYF
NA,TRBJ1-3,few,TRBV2,TGTGCCAGCAGTATCTCAGGGAGTCCTGGAAACACCATATATTTT,CASSISGSPGNTIYF
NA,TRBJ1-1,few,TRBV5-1,TGCGCCAGCAGCTTGGCGGACACCAGTGAAGCTTTCTTT,CASSLADTSEAFF
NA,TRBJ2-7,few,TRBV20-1,TGCAGTGCTCCGAGGAGCGGAGCCTACGAGCAGTACTTC,CSAPRSGAYEQYF
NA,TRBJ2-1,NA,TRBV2,TGTGCCAGCAGAAAAGACAGGCCTGAGCAGTTCTTC,CASRKDRPEQFF
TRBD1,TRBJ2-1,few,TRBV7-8,TGTGCCAGCAGCGAGAAGCCCGGGACAGACCGAAACAATGATCAGTTCTTC,CASSEKPGTDRNNDQFF
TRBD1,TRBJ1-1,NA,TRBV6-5,TGTGCCAGCAGTTACGTGGGACAGGGGTCCCCGAACACTGAAGCTTTCTTT,CASSYVGQGSPNTEAFF
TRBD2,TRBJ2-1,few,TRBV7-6,TGTGCCAGCAGCTCCCCGGGAGGGATAATTTACAATGAGCAGTTCTTC,CASSSPGGIIYNEQFF
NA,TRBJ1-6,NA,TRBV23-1,TGCGCCAGCAGTCGTGGACCACCCCTCCACTTT,CASSRGPPLHF
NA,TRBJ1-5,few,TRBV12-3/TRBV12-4,TGTGCCAGCAGTTTACTTGGCGCGGCCCAGCCCCAGCATTTT,CASSLLGAAQPQHF
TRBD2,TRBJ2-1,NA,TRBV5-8,TGTGCCAGCAGCTGGGGACTAGCGGCTTACAATGAGCAGTTCTTC,CASSWGLAAYNEQFF
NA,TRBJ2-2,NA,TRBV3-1,TGTGCCAGCAGCCACAGGCAGTTCACCGGGGAGCTGTTTTTT,CASSHRQFTGELFF
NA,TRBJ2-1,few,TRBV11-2,TGTGCCCAAGGAGGGGGGCTCGGCACCTACAATGAGCAGTTCTTC,CAQGGGLGTYNEQFF
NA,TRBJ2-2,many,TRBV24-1,TGTGCCACCAGTGATTTGTACAGGGCGAACACCGGGGAGCTGTTTTTT,CATSDLYRANTGELFF
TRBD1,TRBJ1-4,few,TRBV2,TGTGCCAGCAGCCTCCGACAGGGGCCAGGTGAAAAACTGTTTTTT,CASSLRQGPGEKLFF
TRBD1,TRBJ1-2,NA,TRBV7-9,TGTGCCAGCAGCACGGGACAGCCGCTATATGGCTACACCTTC,CASSTGQPLYGYTF
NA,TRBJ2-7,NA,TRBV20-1,TGCAGTGCTAGAGATCAGGACTTACCGCGGGATGAGCAGTACTTC,CSARDQDLPRDEQYF
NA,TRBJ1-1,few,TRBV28,TGTGCCAGCAGTAGATACAGGGACACTGAAGCTTTCTTT,CASSRYRDTEAFF
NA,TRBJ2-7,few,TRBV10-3,TGTGCCATCGGGGGCAGCCGCTACGAGCAGTACTTC,CAIGGSRYEQYF
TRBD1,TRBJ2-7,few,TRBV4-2,TGTGCCAGCAGCCAAGAACAGGGGCTCGAGCAGTACTTC,CASSQEQGLEQYF
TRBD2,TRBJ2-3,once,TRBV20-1,TGCAGTGCTAGAGATCTCCAGGGGGTTCGACTAGCGGGAGGGACAGATACGCAGTATTTT,CSARDLQGVRLAGGTDTQYF
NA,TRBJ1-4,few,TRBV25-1,TGTGCCAGCAGTGCCGCGGGGGGTCTCGGAAAACTGTTTTTT,CASSAAGGLGKLFF
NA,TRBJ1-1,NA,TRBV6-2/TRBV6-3,TGTGCCAGCAGGTCGGGGGGCTCCAACACTGAAGCTTTCTTT,CASRSGGSNTEAFF
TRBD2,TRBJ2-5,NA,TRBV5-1,TGCGCCAGCACGGGACTAGCGGACTCCCAAGAGACCCAGTACTTC,CASTGLADSQETQYF
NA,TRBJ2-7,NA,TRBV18,TGTGCCAGCTCACCAGGGGGCCGTTCCTACGAGCAGTACTTC,CASSPGGRSYEQYF
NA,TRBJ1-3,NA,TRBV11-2,TGTGCCAGCAGCTTATTGGTGTCGACTGGAAACACCATATATTTT,CASSLLVSTGNTIYF
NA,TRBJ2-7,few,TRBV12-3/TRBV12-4,TGTGCCAGCAGTTTGGGGGTCCTTGTCTACGAGCAGTACTTC,CASSLGVLVYEQYF
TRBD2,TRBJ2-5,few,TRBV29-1,TGCAGCGCAGTTACTAGCGGTCGACAAGAGACCCAGTACTTC,CSAVTSGRQETQYF
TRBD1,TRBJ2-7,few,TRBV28,TGTGCCAGCAGGCCGGGACAGGGACGCTACGAGCAGTACTTC,CASRPGQGRYEQYF
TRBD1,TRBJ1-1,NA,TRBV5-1,TGCGCCAGCAGCTCGGGACAGTGGAGCACTGAAGCTTTCTTT,CASSSGQWSTEAFF
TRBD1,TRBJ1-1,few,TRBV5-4,TGTGCCAGCAGCTGGGACAGGGGCAAGACTTTCTTT,CASSWDRGKTFF